These 25 T cell receptor beta chains were sequenced from one sample in a study of OX40 agonist ivuxolimab in advanced cancers. Libraries were prepared by immunoSEQ multiplex PCR; TCRdb keeps only in-frame clonotypes and omits some of them. The sample records tens of thousands of clones, around four fifths being singletons. The source was CD4+ or CD8+ T cells sorted from blood, collected in a trial of the OX40 agonist ivuxolimab. The receptor source for this set is an adult with an advanced solid tumor such as melanoma, head and neck, liver or kidney cancer.

This chain connects TRBV11-3 to TRBJ2-7; D remains unclear. This CDR3 is 12 amino acids long. Trimming removed 0 bases from V and 7 bases from J, with 7 bases in between. CDR1 and CDR2 (germline): SGHNT, YENEEA. CDR3 nucleotides: TGTGCCAGCAGCTTAGATCGCGGAGAGCAGTACTTC. Translation gives CASSLDRGEQYF.

This clone came up once. The DNA of the CDR3 is TGTGCCAGCAGCTTAGTTCAGGGGGCGAGTGAAAAACTGTTTTTT. Encoded protein: CASSLVQGASEKLFF. This chain links TRBV7-9 with TRBJ1-4; 8 bases are a match to TRBD1. Germline CDR1 SEHNR, CDR2 FQNEAQ (reference sequence). Trimming at V came to 1 base and at J to 7 bases, leaving 5 bases not matched to a gene. This CDR3 is built from 15 residues.

In DNA, the CDR3 is TGTGCCAGCACCCTCCAAGCCTTTACTAGCGGGGTTAGCTACGAGCAGTACTTC. Protein: CASTLQAFTSGVSYEQYF. The chain has TRBV5-5 and TRBJ2-7; 10 bases line up with TRBD2. This CDR3 spans 18 amino acids. Germline assignment: CDR1 SGHKS and CDR2 YYEKEE (reference sequence). J gave up 3 bases and V 6 bases, and 18 bases lay outside the gene matches. Full variable domain (remainder filled in from reference TRBV5-5 and TRBJ2-7): DAGVTQSPTHLIKTRGQQVTLRCSPISGHKSVSWYQQVLGQGPQFIFQYYEKEERGRGNFPDRFSARQFPNYSSELNVNALLLGDSALYLCASTLQAFTSGVSYEQYFGPGTRLTVT.

The rearrangement uses TRBV9 and TRBJ2-3, with a tentative D call TRBD2 (6 bases). The V end lost 4 bases, the J end lost 2 bases, and 11 bases lay between the germline ends. This CDR3 comprises 14 residues. In germline, CDR1 is SGDLS, CDR2 YYNGEE. CDR3 protein: CASSPGRVTDTQYF. CDR3 nucleotide sequence: TGTGCCAGCAGCCCCGGGAGAGTCACAGATACGCAGTATTTT.

The chain is built from TRBV18 and TRBJ1-2; tentatively, D is TRBD1 (6 bases). The CDR3 has 17 residues. CDR1 and CDR2 from the germline V gene are KGHSH and LQKENI. Deletions cut 1 base from V and 6 bases from J, with 21 bases between. The DNA of the CDR3 is TGTGCCAGCTCACCACGTAGTTTAGTCGTGGGACAAAATGGCTACACCTTC. It yields the protein CASSPRSLVVGQNGYTF.

In this sample, this clone turned up a few times. J is TRBJ2-7 and V is TRBV7-3; perhaps TRBD1 as D (6 bases). Per the germline V gene, CDR1 is SGHTA and CDR2 is FQGTGA. V shed 5 bases and J shed 6 bases, with 14 bases lying between them. The CDR3 length is 13 residues. The DNA of the CDR3 is TGTGCCAGCAGCAGGGACAACGGCGGCGAGCAGTACTTC. This sequence encodes CASSRDNGGEQYF.

This CDR3 reads CASSGIMDRDHEQYF. Written as DNA, the CDR3 is TGTGCCAGCAGCGGGATCATGGACAGGGACCACGAGCAGTACTTC. This chain joins TRBV11-3 and TRBJ2-7, with 8 positions matching TRBD1. The CDR3 contains 15 residues. Germline trimming cut 5 bases from V and 5 bases from J; bases unmatched to any gene: 11. Germline-derived CDR1 and CDR2 are SGHNT and YENEEA.

The chain recombines TRBV13 with TRBJ2-5; 11 bases fit TRBD2. The junction had 5 bases not matched to a gene; V was cut back by 3 bases and J by 5 bases. Germline CDR1 PRHDT, CDR2 FYEKMQ (reference sequence). The length of the CDR3 is 15 residues. CDR3: CASSFSGRAGETQYF. For the CDR3, the DNA is TGTGCCAGCAGCTTTAGCGGGAGGGCCGGGGAGACCCAGTACTTC.

This rearrangement joins TRBV30 to TRBJ1-6; 7 bases are shared with TRBD1. This CDR3 has 12 amino acids. V lost 5 bases and J lost 6; bases outside the gene matches: 1. Germline values: CDR1 GTSNPN, CDR2 SVGIG (reference sequence). In DNA, the CDR3 is TGTGCCTGGGACAGGGTTAATTCACCCCTCCACTTT. It encodes CAWDRVNSPLHF. The full variable domain, with the rest looked up from reference TRBV30 and TRBJ1-6, is SQTIHQWPATLVQPVGSPLSLECTVEGTSNPNLYWYRQAAGRGLQLLFYSVGIGQISSEVPQNLSASRPQDRQFILSSKKLLLSDSGFYLCAWDRVNSPLHFGNGTRLTVT.

This clone was counted a few times. The chain joins TRBV30 to TRBJ1-3; 10 nucleotides agree with TRBD1. The CDR3 is made up of 19 amino acids. Germline assignment: CDR1 GTSNPN and CDR2 SVGIG (reference sequence). The ends lost 2 bases at V and 0 bases at J; junction bases unmatched: 13. The CDR3 loop reads CAWSHQDRGGVFSGNTIYF. The DNA for the CDR3 is TGTGCCTGGAGTCACCAGGACAGGGGGGGTGTCTTCTCTGGAAACACCATATATTTT.

This sequence joins TRBV25-1 and TRBJ2-3, with TRBD2 as a possible D gene (6 bases). Per germline, CDR1 MGHDK and CDR2 SYGVNS. V lost 3 bases and J 0 bases, leaving 13 bases between the germline ends. The CDR3 sequence is 16 residues long. DNA for the CDR3: TGTGCCAGCAGTGATGGCCTAGCGCGTAGCACAGATACGCAGTATTTT. This codes for CASSDGLARSTDTQYF.

The chain joins TRBV9 to TRBJ1-2; the D gene is possibly TRBD1 (5 bases). The germline gives CDR1 SGDLS, CDR2 YYNGEE. The germline V and J ends were trimmed by 0 bases and 5 bases, with 5 bases remaining between them. The CDR3 runs to 12 residues. The chain's CDR3 is CASSVGQYGYTF. The CDR3 DNA follows: TGTGCCAGCAGCGTAGGACAGTATGGCTACACCTTC.

The chain has TRBV7-9 and TRBJ2-7; TRBD2 matches 10 bases. The CDR3 consists of 15 residues. With V trimmed by 1 base and J by 5 bases, 5 bases remained unmatched. Germline V lookup: CDR1 SEHNR, CDR2 FQNEAQ (reference sequence). CDR3 nucleotides: TGTGCCAGCAGCTTAGTGGCTAGCGGGAGCGACGAGCAGTACTTC. Translation: CASSLVASGSDEQYF.

This rearrangement joins TRBV20-1 to TRBJ1-5; D possibly corresponds to TRBD1 (5 bases). The germline CDR1 and CDR2 sequences are DFQATT and SNEGSKA (reference sequence). V lost 5 bases and J 5 bases, leaving 7 bases between the germline ends. The CDR3 loop spans 11 amino acids. CDR3 sequence (DNA): TGCAGTGCTGGGGGGGATCAGCCCCAGCATTTT. Translating gives CSAGGDQPQHF.

The CDR3 nucleotides are TGTGCCAGCAGTGAAGCGTGGGCACGCAATCAGCCCCAGCATTTT. This sequence encodes CASSEAWARNQPQHF. V is TRBV6-1 and J is TRBJ1-5; no definite D call. V was shortened by 0 bases and J by 2 bases, with 8 bases between the two germline ends. The CDR3 has 15 amino acids. Germline V gene lookup returns CDR1 MNHNS and CDR2 SASEGT.

This clone is a singleton in its sample. The J gene is TRBJ2-5, the V gene TRBV21-1; the table's TRBD2 call for D was not verified on the DNA. TRBV21-1 is a pseudogene. The CDR3 contains 14 residues. DNA for the CDR3: TGTGCCAGCAGCCCTTTAGCGCCCCTAGGGACCCAGTACTTC. Translated, it gives CASSPLAPLGTQYF.

The chain recombines TRBV6-6 with TRBJ1-1, with a tentative D call TRBD1 (5 bases). This CDR3 contains 14 residues. The germline V gene encodes CDR1 MNHNY and CDR2 SVGAGI (reference sequence). Trimming removed 3 bases from V and 4 bases from J, with 12 bases in between. This CDR3 is CASSYQGRATEAFF. The CDR3 DNA reads as TGTGCCAGCAGTTATCAGGGCAGGGCCACTGAAGCTTTCTTT.

V gene TRBV12-5 combines with J gene TRBJ2-1; no firm D call. The germline V and J ends were trimmed by 0 bases and 6 bases, with 6 bases remaining between them. CDR1 and CDR2 (germline): LGHNT, FRNRAP. The CDR3 loop spans 13 amino acids. The CDR3 sequence: CASGLVRFNEQFF. The CDR3, as DNA: TGTGCTAGTGGTTTGGTAAGGTTCAATGAGCAGTTCTTC.

The chain joins TRBV5-1 to TRBJ2-2; D remains ambiguous. Germline lookup yields CDR1 SGHRS and CDR2 YFSETQ. The CDR3 consists of 15 residues. Trimming removed 4 bases at V and 10 bases at J, with 20 bases between. The CDR3 coding sequence is TGCGCCAGCAGCCTGAGAACGGGTGAGGCGCCGGAGCTGTTTTTT. Translating gives CASSLRTGEAPELFF.

The rearrangement uses TRBV6-6 and TRBJ2-2, with D tentatively TRBD1 or TRBD2 (5 bases each). Trimming shortened V by 4 bases and J by 3 bases, and 12 bases separated the two germline ends. The CDR3 loop spans 15 amino acids. CDR1 and CDR2 from the germline V gene are MNHNY and SVGAGI (reference sequence). This chain's CDR3 is CASSLRGADTGELFF. The CDR3 DNA reads as TGTGCCAGCAGTTTAAGAGGGGCGGACACCGGGGAGCTGTTTTTT.

The V call is TRBV18, the J call TRBJ1-1, with TRBD1 matching 12 bases. V lost 6 bases, J lost 6 bases, and 14 bases stayed unmatched. Germline loops: CDR1 KGHSH, CDR2 LQKENI. The length of the CDR3 is 17 residues. The CDR3 DNA is TGTGCCAGCTCGACCCGGGACAGGGGGCGGGAGAGTGCTGAAGCTTTCTTT. It is translated as CASSTRDRGRESAEAFF.

The rearrangement uses TRBV4-2 and TRBJ2-1; tentatively, D is TRBD2 (6 bases). Germline assignment: CDR1 LGHNA and CDR2 YNFKEQ. The V end was cut by 3 bases, the J end by 2 bases, with 11 bases between. The CDR3 sequence is 15 residues long. The CDR3 coding sequence is TGTGCCAGCAGCCACCCTCTAGCGACCTACAATGAGCAGTTCTTC. Translated, it gives CASSHPLATYNEQFF.

The rearrangement uses TRBV2 and TRBJ1-1; D is unclear. The CDR3 loop spans 12 amino acids. Germline values: CDR1 SNHLY, CDR2 FYNNEI. V lost 3 bases and J lost 11, with 13 bases in between. CDR3 in DNA: TGTGCCAGCAGTGACTACAGTACTCAGGCTTTCTTT. Translated, it gives CASSDYSTQAFF.

This clone was seen a single time. The chain is built from TRBV19 and TRBJ2-4; D uncertain. V was shortened by 3 bases and J by 0 bases, with 6 bases between the two germline ends. This CDR3 comprises 14 residues. CDR1 is LNHDA and CDR2 is SQIVND in the germline V gene (reference sequence). Here the CDR3 DNA reads TGTGCCAGTAGTATGGGTTTAGCCAAAAACATTCAGTACTTC. Residues: CASSMGLAKNIQYF. Drawing the rest from reference TRBV19 and TRBJ2-4, the complete variable domain is DGGITQSPKYLFRKEGQNVTLSCEQNLNHDAMYWYRQDPGQGLRLIYYSQIVNDFQKGDIAEGYSVSREKKESFPLTVTSAQKNPTAFYLCASSMGLAKNIQYFGAGTRLSVL.

This clone came up a few times. This chain links TRBV2 with TRBJ2-5; D unclear. Trimming took 6 bases from V and 0 from J, leaving 5 bases between them. Germline loops: CDR1 SNHLY, CDR2 FYNNEI. The CDR3 extends over 12 amino acids. The chain's CDR3 is CASSLNQETQYF. The CDR3, as DNA: TGTGCCAGCAGCTTAAACCAAGAGACCCAGTACTTC.